This T cell receptor (beta chain) emerged from a study of brain T cells in children with intractable seizures. This CDR3 has 13 amino acids. V shed 1 base and J shed 5 bases, with 10 bases lying between them. CDR1 is SGDLS, CDR2 YYNGEE, per germline. The sequenced cases were selected for having the highest brain T cell transcript signatures. At least one anti-epileptic drug was given before surgery. The protocol was immunoSEQ multiplex PCR, while the TCRdb copy is restricted to in-frame clones and leaves out a portion. The sample contains about 80,000 clones, around 91% of which appear only once. Remarks on this clone: Antigen: not known.

Study observations and caveats: Viral specificity was inferred only from CDR3 similarity; HCMV serostatus was unknown.

This rearrangement joins TRBV9 to TRBJ2-7, with no clear D. Sequences were derived from peripheral blood, sampled at surgery. The clonotype comes from a girl aged 2 to 9 with Rasmussen encephalitis and intractable seizures. The CDR3 DNA sequence: TGTGCCAGCAGCGTAACTGGGGTCCACGAGCAGTACTTC. Translated, it gives CASSVTGVHEQYF.